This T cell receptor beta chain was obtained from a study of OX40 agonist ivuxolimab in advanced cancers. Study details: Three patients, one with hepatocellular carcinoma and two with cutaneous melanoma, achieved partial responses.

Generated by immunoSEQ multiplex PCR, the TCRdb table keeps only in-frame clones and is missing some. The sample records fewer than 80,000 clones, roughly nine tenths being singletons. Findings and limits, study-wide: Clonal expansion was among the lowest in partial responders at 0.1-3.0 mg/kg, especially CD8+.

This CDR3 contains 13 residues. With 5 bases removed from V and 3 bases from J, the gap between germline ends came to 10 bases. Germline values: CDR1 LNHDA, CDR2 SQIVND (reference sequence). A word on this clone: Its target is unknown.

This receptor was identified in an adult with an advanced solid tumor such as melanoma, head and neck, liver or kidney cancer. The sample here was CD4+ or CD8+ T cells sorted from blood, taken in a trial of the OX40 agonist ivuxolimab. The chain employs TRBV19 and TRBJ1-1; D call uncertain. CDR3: CASSEGGHTEAFF. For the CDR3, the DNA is TGTGCCAGTAGTGAGGGAGGGCACACTGAAGCTTTCTTT.